Sequencing of this T cell receptor (beta chain) was carried out in a study of shared clonotypes between healthy human individuals. This CDR3 contains 12 residues. Germline-derived CDR1 and CDR2 are MNHNY and SVGAGI (reference sequence). V lost 8 bases to trimming and J lost 10 bases; unmatched junction nucleotides: 6. Generated by immunoSEQ multiplex PCR, the TCRdb table keeps only in-frame clones and is missing some. Of 800,000 to 950,000 clones listed, roughly 96% are singletons. In the naive CD8 group, cells lacked CD45RO and were positively selected for CCR7, so terminally differentiated effector memory CD45RA+ cells were left out.

This receptor was obtained from a man aged 30-40 years in good health. The chain has TRBV6-6 and TRBJ2-1; TRBD1 matches 9 bases. The sample consisted of naive CD8+ T cells sorted from blood. The CDR3 here is CASGIDRGEQFF. In DNA, the CDR3 is TGTGCCAGCGGTATAGACAGGGGGGAGCAGTTCTTC.